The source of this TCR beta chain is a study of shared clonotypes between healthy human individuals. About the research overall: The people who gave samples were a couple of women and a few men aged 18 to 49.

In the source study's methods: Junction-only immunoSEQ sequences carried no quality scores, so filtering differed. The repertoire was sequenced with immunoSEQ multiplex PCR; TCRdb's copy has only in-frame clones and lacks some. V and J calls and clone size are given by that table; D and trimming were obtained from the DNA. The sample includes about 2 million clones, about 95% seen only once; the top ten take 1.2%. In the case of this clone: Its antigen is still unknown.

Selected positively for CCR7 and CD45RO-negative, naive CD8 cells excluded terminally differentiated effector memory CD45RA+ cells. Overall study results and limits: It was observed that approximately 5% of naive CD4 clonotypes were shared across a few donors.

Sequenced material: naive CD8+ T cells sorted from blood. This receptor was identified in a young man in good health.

The CDR3 coding sequence is TGTGCCAGCAGCTTGGTCCAGGGAGAGACCCAGTACTTC. Its protein is CASSLVQGETQYF. The chain combines TRBV5-4 with TRBJ2-5; D possibly corresponds to TRBD1 (5 bases). The CDR3 is made up of 13 amino acids. Germline V gives CDR1 SGHNT, CDR2 YYREEE (reference sequence). Deletions cut 0 bases from V and 4 bases from J, with 7 bases between.